The T cell receptor (beta chain) under discussion was sequenced for a study of human T cells and chemical hapten exposure. Looking at the study overall: The scalp of each patient received a weekly diphenylcyclopropenone dose for the full approximately 26-week study. Patients, predominantly female, presented with alopecia areata, totalis or universalis. The study's findings and limits: Because all patients had alopecia, their immune responses might differ from healthy ones. Expanded TCR sets contained significantly more large CDR3 similarity clusters than controls.

With regard to this clonotype: Its antigen is undetermined.

Time point indicated: patch test 1, 2 weeks after DPC sensitization. Treatment here: therapeutic diphenylcyclopropenone sensitization with weekly scalp DPC. Researchers extracted total RNA from unfractionated whole blood. V dropped 7 bases and J dropped 3 bases, with 18 bases sitting between them. This CDR3 comprises 15 residues. Per germline, CDR1 MDHEN and CDR2 SYDVKM. Using its own MiXCR run on the RACE reads, TCRdb lists one record per CDR3 protein. The sample includes around 57,000 distinct CDR3 sequences, roughly 11% of them seen just once. The sequences come from whole blood, collected in connection with sensitization to the hapten diphenylcyclopropenone (DPC). The clonotype comes from a woman aged 40 to 50 with alopecia areata. Some clones in this sample may be carry-over from other donors' samples. V and J are TRBV28 and TRBJ1-1, with D tentatively TRBD1 (5 bases). The CDR3 loop is CASTSRDFLYTEAFF. The CDR3 nucleotides read TGTGCCAGCACCTCCCGGGACTTTTTGTACACTGAAGCTTTCTTT.